A single sample is the source of the 6 T cell receptor beta chains below, sequenced in a study of blood T cell repertoires in COVID-19. Generated by immunoSEQ multiplex PCR, the TCRdb table keeps only in-frame clones and is missing some. Among approximately 120,000 clones listed, roughly 85% were seen once. Sequencing was done on a sample of peripheral blood. All receptors derive from a woman aged 55-70 years with acute or convalescent COVID-19.

The rearrangement links TRBV15 to TRBJ1-2, with TRBD1 as a possible D gene (6 bases). The CDR3 extends over 13 amino acids. The germline CDR1 and CDR2 sequences are LNHNV and YYDKDF (reference sequence). V lost 7 bases and J 4 bases, leaving 13 bases between the germline ends. The CDR3 region is CATTGRDTYGYTF. The CDR3 nucleotides are TGTGCCACCACTGGCAGGGACACCTATGGCTACACCTTC. Variable domain in full (rest from reference TRBV15 and TRBJ1-2): DAMVIQNPRYQVTQFGKPVTLSCSQTLNHNVMYWYQQKSSQAPKLLFHYYDKDFNNEADTPDNFQSRRPNTSFCFLDIRSPGLGDTAMYLCATTGRDTYGYTFGSGTRLTVV.

V and J are TRBV19 and TRBJ2-7; 7 nucleotides agree with TRBD1. Germline CDR1 and CDR2: LNHDA and SQIVND (reference sequence). Unmatched junction bases numbered 6, after V lost 3 bases and J lost 1 base. This CDR3 spans 15 amino acids. In DNA, the CDR3 is TGTGCCAGTAGTATTAAAGGGGGCTTATCCTACGAGCAGTACTTC. Residues: CASSIKGGLSYEQYF. The variable domain in full, completed from reference TRBV19 and TRBJ2-7, reads DGGITQSPKYLFRKEGQNVTLSCEQNLNHDAMYWYRQDPGQGLRLIYYSQIVNDFQKGDIAEGYSVSREKKESFPLTVTSAQKNPTAFYLCASSIKGGLSYEQYFGPGTRLTVT.

The rearrangement uses TRBV12-3 or TRBV12-4 and TRBJ1-5, with a weak D call TRBD1 (5 bases). CDR3 length: 13 residues. V lost 3 bases and J lost 10, with 13 bases in between. DNA for the CDR3: TGTGCCAGCAGTTTTCAGTCGGGGGATCCCCAGCATTTT. This sequence encodes CASSFQSGDPQHF.

The V call is TRBV7-2, the J call TRBJ2-7; 7 bases align to TRBD2. The length of the CDR3 is 14 residues. Germline assignment: CDR1 SGHTA and CDR2 FQGNSA. Unmatched junction bases numbered 8, after V lost 7 bases and J lost 2 bases. CDR3: CASNLAVYTYEQYF. CDR3 sequence (DNA): TGTGCCAGCAACCTAGCGGTGTACACCTACGAGCAGTACTTC.

This chain connects TRBV7-9 to TRBJ1-4; D not resolved. Trimming removed 6 bases at V and 0 bases at J, with 11 bases between. Germline assignment: CDR1 SEHNR and CDR2 FQNEAQ (reference sequence). This CDR3 is 15 amino acids long. The CDR3 is CASSPGGATNEKLFF. CDR3 sequence (DNA): TGTGCCAGCAGTCCCGGAGGTGCAACTAATGAAAAACTGTTTTTT. The whole variable domain, filled in from reference TRBV7-9 and TRBJ1-4, reads DTGVSQNPRHKITKRGQNVTFRCDPISEHNRLYWYRQTLGQGPEFLTYFQNEAQLEKSRLLSDRFSAERPKGSFSTLEIQRTEQGDSAMYLCASSPGGATNEKLFFGSGTQLSVL.

This clone was seen a single time. This sequence joins TRBV28 and TRBJ2-1, with 13 bases aligning to TRBD2. With V trimmed by 3 bases and J by 5 bases, 22 bases remained unmatched. Per the germline V gene, CDR1 is MDHEN and CDR2 is SYDVKM. The CDR3 has 22 residues. CDR3 sequence (DNA): TGTGCCAGCAGTTTGAGCCTCATAACGGGACTAGCGGGAAAGGGAGTCGACAATGAGCAGTTCTTC. It yields the protein CASSLSLITGLAGKGVDNEQFF.